This entry lists 26 T cell receptor beta chains sequenced from one sample in a study of a mutant IDH1 vaccine in newly diagnosed glioma (dated by TCRdb to the early 2020s). Library creation used the immunoSEQ multiplex PCR assay. Here the immuneACCESS table is served through TCRdb, limited to in-frame sequences with V and J called. Missing clones are a known gap in these copies; in checked studies unresolved V genes cover under half, and the rest lacks a known reason. This sample has about 94,000 clones in its table, and about nine tenths of those were observed once. 0.77% of the sample is in the top ten clones. The time point label, read with the paper, signifies: week 47, end of study. Every vaccine dose consisted of 300 ug of a 20-mer mutant IDH1 peptide in Montanide, administered subcutaneously together with topical imiquimod. No antigen has been assigned to these receptors. The material sequenced was PBMCs, taken from a glioma patient whose treatment included an IDH1 peptide vaccine. Receptors originate from a woman aged 50 to 65 with glioma.

V gene TRBV5-1 combines with J gene TRBJ2-3; TRBD1 might be the D (6 bases). Trimming removed 4 bases from V and 2 bases from J, with 14 bases in between. Germline lookup yields CDR1 SGHRS and CDR2 YFSETQ. This CDR3 has 15 residues. The CDR3 region is CASSTQGRATDTQYF. The CDR3 bases are TGCGCCAGCAGCACGCAGGGGCGGGCCACAGATACGCAGTATTTT.

This chain uses TRBV27 with TRBJ2-2, with D tentatively TRBD2 (5 bases). V dropped 4 bases and J dropped 0 bases, with 12 bases sitting between them. The CDR3 is 16 residues long. The V gene's germline CDR1 is MNHEY and CDR2 SMNVEV (reference sequence). This CDR3 is CASSSSGPTNTGELFF. CDR3 nucleotide sequence: TGTGCCAGCAGTTCCAGCGGACCAACGAACACCGGGGAGCTGTTTTTT.

The V gene is TRBV6-1, the J gene TRBJ1-5; 12 bases line up with TRBD1. The CDR3 sequence is 14 residues long. With 10 bases clipped from V and 7 bases from J, the junction kept 8 bases outside the gene matches. In germline, CDR1 is MNHNS, CDR2 SASEGT. Written as DNA, the CDR3 is TGTGCCACGGCCGGGACAGGGGGCTGGCAGCCCCAGCATTTT. Translation gives CATAGTGGWQPQHF.

The chain is built from TRBV7-9 and TRBJ1-2; no definite D call. This CDR3 has 14 residues. Germline lookup yields CDR1 SEHNR and CDR2 FQNEAQ (reference sequence). V dropped 0 bases and J dropped 0 bases, with 5 bases sitting between them. The DNA for the CDR3 is TGTGCCAGCAGCTTAGCAGGAGCTAACTATGGCTACACCTTC. This encodes CASSLAGANYGYTF.

The genes are TRBV6-6 and TRBJ1-1; possible D gene TRBD1, 6 bases. Trimming cost V 7 bases and J 5 bases, with 20 bases left between them. The CDR3 runs to 15 residues. Per germline, CDR1 MNHNY and CDR2 SVGAGI (reference sequence). CDR3 region: CASKGRGGGKTEAFF. The CDR3 nucleotides are TGTGCCAGCAAGGGGAGGGGGGGAGGAAAGACTGAAGCTTTCTTT.

This clone was seen once. The chain recombines TRBV2 with TRBJ2-3; D is possibly TRBD2 (6 bases). This CDR3 comprises 15 residues. Per germline, CDR1 SNHLY and CDR2 FYNNEI. V lost 6 bases and J 3 bases, leaving 16 bases between the germline ends. The CDR3 bases are TGTGCCAGCAGGCGCGGCGGGATGGGGACAGATACGCAGTATTTT. This translates into CASRRGGMGTDTQYF.

The rearrangement links TRBV6-6 to TRBJ2-7; maybe TRBD2 (5 bases). Germline V gives CDR1 MNHNY, CDR2 SVGAGI (reference sequence). CDR3 length: 14 amino acids. Trimming left V 6 bases short and J 0 bases short, with 12 bases between. The CDR3: CASSLPRGSYEQYF. Here the CDR3 DNA reads TGTGCCAGCAGCCTCCCCCGGGGCTCCTACGAGCAGTACTTC.

The genes are TRBV9 and TRBJ2-5; weak D call: TRBD2 (6 bases). V was pared by 4 bases and J by 4 bases, with 17 bases between. In germline, CDR1 is SGDLS, CDR2 YYNGEE. The CDR3 has 15 residues. This CDR3 is CASSPRDWQSETQYF. The CDR3 DNA reads as TGTGCCAGCAGCCCTCGGGACTGGCAATCAGAGACCCAGTACTTC. Together with reference TRBV9 and TRBJ2-5, the CDR3 gives the full variable domain: DSGVTQTPKHLITATGQRVTLRCSPRSGDLSVYWYQQSLDQGLQFLIQYYNGEERAKGNILERFSAQQFPDLHSELNLSSLELGDSALYFCASSPRDWQSETQYFGPGTRLLVL.

The rearrangement joins TRBV4-1 to TRBJ1-2; D remains unclear. The V end was cut by 2 bases, the J end by 4 bases, with 8 bases between. In germline, CDR1 is MGHRA, CDR2 YSYEKL. The CDR3 loop spans 13 amino acids. DNA of the CDR3: TGCGCCAGCAGCCAAACAGTGTCCTATGGCTACACCTTC. It yields the protein CASSQTVSYGYTF.

The rearrangement joins TRBV10-3 to TRBJ1-2, with D perhaps TRBD1 (6 bases). CDR1 is ENHRY, CDR2 SYGVKD, per germline. Trimming shortened V by 2 bases and J by 4 bases, and 17 bases separated the two germline ends. The CDR3 runs 16 residues. CDR3 DNA sequence: TGTGCCATCAGTGAGACAACAGGGTCCCCTAGCTATGGCTACACCTTC. Encoded protein: CAISETTGSPSYGYTF.

The rearrangement joins TRBV25-1 to TRBJ2-7; D unresolved. The CDR3 is 11 residues long. Germline V gives CDR1 MGHDK, CDR2 SYGVNS. Trimming stripped 6 bases from V and 3 bases from J, with 6 bases between. CDR3 bases: TGTGCCAGCAGGGGCCTCTACGAGCAGTACTTC. It codes for CASRGLYEQYF.

This chain joins TRBV29-1 and TRBJ2-1; D uncertain. Looked up from germline, CDR1 is SQVTM and CDR2 is ANQGSEA. V was trimmed by 6 bases and J by 5 bases, leaving 5 bases between them. This CDR3 has 10 residues. CDR3 sequence: CSVVDNEQFF. CDR3 DNA sequence: TGCAGCGTAGTCGACAATGAGCAGTTCTTC.

V usage is TRBV5-1 and J usage is TRBJ1-6, with a possible D match to TRBD1 (6 bases). Trimming removed 4 bases from V and 7 bases from J, with 12 bases in between. The germline V gene has CDR1 SGHRS and CDR2 YFSETQ. The CDR3 totals 14 residues. This chain's CDR3 is CASSDVTGNSPLHF. In nucleotides, the CDR3 is TGCGCCAGCAGCGATGTCACAGGGAATTCACCCCTCCACTTT.

In this sample, this clone turned up once. The chain joins TRBV28 to TRBJ1-1; 7 bases agree with TRBD1. Germline V gives CDR1 MDHEN, CDR2 SYDVKM. CDR3 size: 16 residues. The ends lost 4 bases at V and 0 bases at J; junction bases unmatched: 8. CDR3 protein: CASSSGGLMMNTEAFF. The CDR3 region has the DNA TGTGCCAGCAGTTCAGGGGGATTAATGATGAACACTGAAGCTTTCTTT.

This CDR3 reads CASSHRGGLAEKGPDTQYF. CDR3 bases: TGTGCCAGCAGCCACCGAGGGGGGCTAGCGGAAAAAGGGCCGGATACGCAGTATTTT. V usage is TRBV7-9 and J usage is TRBJ2-3; a weak D match, TRBD2 (7 bases). The CDR3 runs to 19 residues. The V and J ends lost 5 bases and 6 bases respectively, with 30 bases between them. Germline loops: CDR1 SEHNR, CDR2 FQNEAQ (reference sequence).

CDR3 in amino acids: CASSEMGVQETQYF. The DNA of the CDR3 is TGTGCCAGCAGTGAAATGGGGGTCCAAGAGACCCAGTACTTC. This chain joins TRBV6-1 and TRBJ2-5; tentatively, D is TRBD1 or TRBD2 (5 bases each). CDR1 MNHNS and CDR2 SASEGT come from the germline V gene. Deletions cut 2 bases from V and 1 base from J, with 8 bases between. The CDR3 is 14 residues long.

This chain connects TRBV11-1 to TRBJ2-7; 9 bases are shared with TRBD2. The germline V gene has CDR1 SGHAT and CDR2 FQDESV (reference sequence). This CDR3 has 17 amino acids. With 1 base clipped from V and 3 bases from J, the junction kept 10 bases outside the gene matches. The CDR3 DNA follows: TGTGCCAGCAGCTTAGTTCCTAGCGGGGACTTCTTCTACGAGCAGTACTTC. Its protein is CASSLVPSGDFFYEQYF.

The chain combines TRBV28 with TRBJ1-3; TRBD1 matches at 10 bases. Germline V lookup: CDR1 MDHEN, CDR2 SYDVKM. V dropped 4 bases and J dropped 0; count of bases not matched to a gene: 6. The CDR3 contains 17 residues. This CDR3 is CASSSPTGGASGNTIYF. DNA for the CDR3: TGTGCCAGCAGTTCCCCGACAGGGGGCGCCTCTGGAAACACCATATATTTT.

This clone appeared once. The J gene is TRBJ2-7, the V gene TRBV19; 12 bases match TRBD1. The CDR3 loop spans 18 amino acids. The J segment lost 6 bases and the V segment lost 6 bases, leaving 18 bases of the junction unmatched. Germline V gene lookup returns CDR1 LNHDA and CDR2 SQIVND (reference sequence). The CDR3 region is CASSHPRGPGQGAGEQYF. DNA of the CDR3: TGTGCCAGTAGCCACCCCCGTGGTCCGGGACAGGGGGCGGGCGAGCAGTACTTC. The entire variable domain, with the rest obtained from reference TRBV19 and TRBJ2-7, is as follows: DGGITQSPKYLFRKEGQNVTLSCEQNLNHDAMYWYRQDPGQGLRLIYYSQIVNDFQKGDIAEGYSVSREKKESFPLTVTSAQKNPTAFYLCASSHPRGPGQGAGEQYFGPGTRLTVT.

The chain links TRBV5-6 to TRBJ2-5; 11 bases are shared with TRBD2. TRBJ2-7 explains the end of the DNA better; the J call may be wrong. CDR3 length equals 18 residues. CDR1 SGHDT and CDR2 YYEEEE come from the germline V gene. The CDR3 protein is CASSPLGTSGSPLYEQYF. The CDR3 bases are TGTGCCAGCAGCCCCCTAGGAACTAGCGGGAGCCCCTTATACGAGCAGTACTTC.

The DNA for the CDR3 is TGTGCCTGGGGCCTGGGACAGCCTTTCTCCTACAATGAGCAGTTCTTC. It yields the protein CAWGLGQPFSYNEQFF. The V gene is TRBV30, the J gene TRBJ2-1; 7 bases align to TRBD1. The J segment lost 0 bases and the V segment lost 5 bases, leaving 10 bases of the junction unmatched. The CDR3 is made up of 16 amino acids. The germline CDR1 and CDR2 sequences are GTSNPN and SVGIG (reference sequence).

V usage is TRBV28 and J usage is TRBJ2-3, with 11 bases matching TRBD2. Trimming at V came to 0 bases and at J to 1 base, leaving 6 bases not matched to a gene. Per the germline V gene, CDR1 is MDHEN and CDR2 is SYDVKM. This CDR3 region has 18 residues. CDR3 in amino acids: CASSLWTSGASGTDTQYF. CDR3 sequence (DNA): TGTGCCAGCAGTTTATGGACTAGCGGGGCCTCTGGCACAGATACGCAGTATTTT.

The chain employs TRBV7-8 and TRBJ1-2, with 7 bases matching TRBD1. Germline CDR1 and CDR2: SGHVS and FQNEAQ. Trimming took 0 bases from V and 2 from J; bases not matched to a gene: 0. The CDR3 length is 14 residues. CDR3 in amino acids: CASSLAGQNYGYTF. The CDR3 DNA follows: TGTGCCAGCAGCTTAGCGGGACAGAACTATGGCTACACCTTC.

This chain connects TRBV6-6 to TRBJ1-6; D ambiguous. Germline V CDR1 and CDR2: MNHNY, SVGAGI (reference sequence). V was shortened by 0 bases and J by 9 bases, with 12 bases between the two germline ends. The CDR3 is made up of 15 amino acids. The CDR3 reads CASSYSPSSTSPLHF. DNA of the CDR3: TGTGCCAGCAGTTACTCGCCATCTAGTACTTCACCCCTCCACTTT.

The chain has TRBV28 and TRBJ1-5; D is possibly TRBD1 (6 bases). Germline V CDR1 and CDR2: MDHEN, SYDVKM. The CDR3 consists of 16 residues. V lost 7 bases to trimming and J lost 2 bases, with 18 bases between them. CDR3 loop: CASTSGRGVGNQPQHF. The CDR3 coding sequence is TGTGCCAGCACCTCAGGTAGGGGGGTGGGCAATCAGCCCCAGCATTTT.

This sequence joins TRBV28 and TRBJ1-5; the D gene is possibly TRBD1 (5 bases). The CDR3 is made up of 16 amino acids. The germline V and J ends were trimmed by 3 bases and 2 bases, with 14 bases remaining between them. Germline CDR1 MDHEN, CDR2 SYDVKM. The CDR3 spells CASSLGGYAGNQPQHF. CDR3 bases: TGTGCCAGCAGTTTGGGGGGATATGCGGGCAATCAGCCCCAGCATTTT. The entire variable domain, with the rest obtained from reference TRBV28 and TRBJ1-5, is as follows: DVKVTQSSRYLVKRTGEKVFLECVQDMDHENMFWYRQDPGLGLRLIYFSYDVKMKEKGDIPEGYSVSREKKERFSLILESASTNQTSMYLCASSLGGYAGNQPQHFGDGTRLSIL.